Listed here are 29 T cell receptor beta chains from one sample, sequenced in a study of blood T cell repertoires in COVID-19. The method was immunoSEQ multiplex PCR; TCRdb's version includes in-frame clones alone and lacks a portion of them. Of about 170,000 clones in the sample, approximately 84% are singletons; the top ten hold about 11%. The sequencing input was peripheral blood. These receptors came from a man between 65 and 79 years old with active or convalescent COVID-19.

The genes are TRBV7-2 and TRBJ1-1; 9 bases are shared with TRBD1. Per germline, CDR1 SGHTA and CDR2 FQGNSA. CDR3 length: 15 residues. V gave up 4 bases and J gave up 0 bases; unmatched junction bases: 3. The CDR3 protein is CASSSRTGVNTEAFF. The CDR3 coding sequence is TGTGCCAGCAGCTCCCGGACAGGGGTGAACACTGAAGCTTTCTTT.

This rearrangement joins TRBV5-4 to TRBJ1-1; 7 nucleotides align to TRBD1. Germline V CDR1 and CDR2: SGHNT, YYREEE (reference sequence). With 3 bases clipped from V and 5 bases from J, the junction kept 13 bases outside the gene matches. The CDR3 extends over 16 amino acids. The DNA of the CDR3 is TGTGCCAGCAGCTCTTCGCCGGGACAGTCCGGGACTGAAGCTTTCTTT. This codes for CASSSSPGQSGTEAFF. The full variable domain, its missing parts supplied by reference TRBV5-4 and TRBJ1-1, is ETGVTQSPTHLIKTRGQQVTLRCSSQSGHNTVSWYQQALGQGPQFIFQYYREEENGRGNFPPRFSGLQFPNYSSELNVNALELDDSALYLCASSSSPGQSGTEAFFGQGTRLTVV.

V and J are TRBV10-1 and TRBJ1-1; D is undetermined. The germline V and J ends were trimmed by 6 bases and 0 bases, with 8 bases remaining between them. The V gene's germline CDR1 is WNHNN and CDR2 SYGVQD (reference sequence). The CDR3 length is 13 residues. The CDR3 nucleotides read TGCGCCAGCAGCGCCAGGCTGAACACTGAAGCTTTCTTT. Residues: CASSARLNTEAFF.

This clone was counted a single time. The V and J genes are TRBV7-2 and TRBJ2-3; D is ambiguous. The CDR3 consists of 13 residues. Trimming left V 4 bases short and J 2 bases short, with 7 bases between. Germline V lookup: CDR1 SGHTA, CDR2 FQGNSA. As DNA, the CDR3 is TGTGCCAGCAGCTCCTATCCCACAGATACGCAGTATTTT. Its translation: CASSSYPTDTQYF.

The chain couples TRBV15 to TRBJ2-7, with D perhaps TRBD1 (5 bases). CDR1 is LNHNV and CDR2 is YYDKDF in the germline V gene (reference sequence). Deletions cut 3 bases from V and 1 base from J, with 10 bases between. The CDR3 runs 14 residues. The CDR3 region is CATSRIQESYEQYF. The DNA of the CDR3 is TGTGCCACCAGCAGGATACAGGAGTCCTACGAGCAGTACTTC. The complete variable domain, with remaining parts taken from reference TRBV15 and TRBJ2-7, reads DAMVIQNPRYQVTQFGKPVTLSCSQTLNHNVMYWYQQKSSQAPKLLFHYYDKDFNNEADTPDNFQSRRPNTSFCFLDIRSPGLGDTAMYLCATSRIQESYEQYFGPGTRLTVT.

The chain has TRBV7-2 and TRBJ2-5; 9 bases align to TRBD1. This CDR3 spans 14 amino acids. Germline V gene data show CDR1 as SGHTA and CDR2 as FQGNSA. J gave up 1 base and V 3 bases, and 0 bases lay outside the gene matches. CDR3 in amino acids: CASSLDRGQETQYF. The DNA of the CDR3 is TGTGCCAGCAGCTTGGACAGGGGCCAAGAGACCCAGTACTTC.

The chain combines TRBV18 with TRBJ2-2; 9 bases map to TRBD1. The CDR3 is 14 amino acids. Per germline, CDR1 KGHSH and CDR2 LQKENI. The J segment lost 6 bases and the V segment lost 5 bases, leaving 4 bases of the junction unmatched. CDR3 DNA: TGTGCCAGCTCAGGCGGGACAGGGTCCGGGGAGCTGTTTTTT. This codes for CASSGGTGSGELFF.

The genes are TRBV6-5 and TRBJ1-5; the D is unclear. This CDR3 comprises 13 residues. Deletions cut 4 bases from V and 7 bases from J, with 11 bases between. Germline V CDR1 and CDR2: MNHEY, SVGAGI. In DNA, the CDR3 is TGTGCCAGCAGTTCCCGTCTCGGGCAGCCCCAGCATTTT. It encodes CASSSRLGQPQHF.

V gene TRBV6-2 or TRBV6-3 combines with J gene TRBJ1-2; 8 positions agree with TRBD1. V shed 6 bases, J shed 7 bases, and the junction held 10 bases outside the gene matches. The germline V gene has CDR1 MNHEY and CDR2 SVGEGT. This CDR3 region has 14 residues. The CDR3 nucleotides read TGTGCCAGCAGCCAATGGACAGGGAATACTGGCTACACCTTC. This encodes CASSQWTGNTGYTF.

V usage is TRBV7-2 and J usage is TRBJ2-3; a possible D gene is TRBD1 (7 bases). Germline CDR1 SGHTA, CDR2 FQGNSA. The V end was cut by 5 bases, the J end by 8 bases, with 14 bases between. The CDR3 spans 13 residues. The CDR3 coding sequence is TGTGCCAGCAGCCCCCTGGAGGGGGCTACGCAGTATTTT. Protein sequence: CASSPLEGATQYF.

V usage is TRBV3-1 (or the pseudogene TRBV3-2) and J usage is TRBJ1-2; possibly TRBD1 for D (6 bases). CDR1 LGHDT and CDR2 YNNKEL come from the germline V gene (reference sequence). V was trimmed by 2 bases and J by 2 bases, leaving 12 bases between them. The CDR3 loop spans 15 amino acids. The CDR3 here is CASSQHPQGNYGYTF. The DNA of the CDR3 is TGTGCCAGCAGCCAACACCCACAGGGAAACTATGGCTACACCTTC.

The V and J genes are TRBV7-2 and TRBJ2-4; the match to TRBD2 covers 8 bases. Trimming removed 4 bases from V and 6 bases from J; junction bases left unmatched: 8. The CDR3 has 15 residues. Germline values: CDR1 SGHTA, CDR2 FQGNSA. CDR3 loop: CASSSFSGIANIQYF. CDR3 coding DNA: TGTGCCAGCAGCTCCTTTAGCGGGATAGCAAACATTCAGTACTTC.

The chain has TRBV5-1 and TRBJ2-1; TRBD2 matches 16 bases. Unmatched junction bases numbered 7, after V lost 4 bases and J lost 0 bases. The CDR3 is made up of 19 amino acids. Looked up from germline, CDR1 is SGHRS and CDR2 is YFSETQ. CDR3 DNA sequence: TGCGCCAGCAGCACGGGACTAGCGGGGGGGCCCTTCTCCTACAATGAGCAGTTCTTC. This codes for CASSTGLAGGPFSYNEQFF.

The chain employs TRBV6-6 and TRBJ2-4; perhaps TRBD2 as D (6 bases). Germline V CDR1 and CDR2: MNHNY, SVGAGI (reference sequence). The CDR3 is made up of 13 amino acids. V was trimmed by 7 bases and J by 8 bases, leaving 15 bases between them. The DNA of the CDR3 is TGTGCCAGCACCCTCCGGGAGTTATACATTCAGTACTTC. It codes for CASTLRELYIQYF.

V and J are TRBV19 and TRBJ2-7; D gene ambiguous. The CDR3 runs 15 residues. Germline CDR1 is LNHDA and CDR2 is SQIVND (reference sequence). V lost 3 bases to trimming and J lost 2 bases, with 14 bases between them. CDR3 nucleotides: TGTGCCAGTAGTATCTCTCAGGCCGGCCCCTACGAGCAGTACTTC. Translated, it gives CASSISQAGPYEQYF.

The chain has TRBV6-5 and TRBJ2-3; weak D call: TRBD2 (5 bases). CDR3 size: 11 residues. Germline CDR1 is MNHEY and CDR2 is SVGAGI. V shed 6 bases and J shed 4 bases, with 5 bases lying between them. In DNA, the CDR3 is TGTGCCAGCAGGAGGGCAGATACGCAGTATTTT. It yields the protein CASRRADTQYF.

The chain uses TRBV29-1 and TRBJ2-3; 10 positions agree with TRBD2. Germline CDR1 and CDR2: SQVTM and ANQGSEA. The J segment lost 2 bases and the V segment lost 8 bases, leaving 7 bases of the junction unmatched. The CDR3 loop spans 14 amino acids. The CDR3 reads CSKTAGGFTDTQYF. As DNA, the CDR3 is TGCAGCAAAACAGCGGGAGGGTTCACAGATACGCAGTATTTT.

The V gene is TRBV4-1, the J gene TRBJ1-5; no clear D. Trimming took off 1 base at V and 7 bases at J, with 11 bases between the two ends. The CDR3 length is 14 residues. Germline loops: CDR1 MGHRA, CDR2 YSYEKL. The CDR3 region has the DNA TGCGCCAGCAGCCAAGGCCGGGGTGGGCAGCCCCAGCATTTT. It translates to CASSQGRGGQPQHF.

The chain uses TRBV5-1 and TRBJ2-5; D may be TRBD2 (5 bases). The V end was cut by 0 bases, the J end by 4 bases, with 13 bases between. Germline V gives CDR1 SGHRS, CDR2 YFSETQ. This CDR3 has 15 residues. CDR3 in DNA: TGCGCCAGCAGCTTGGACCCCGGCGGGCGAGAGACCCAGTACTTC. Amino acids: CASSLDPGGRETQYF.

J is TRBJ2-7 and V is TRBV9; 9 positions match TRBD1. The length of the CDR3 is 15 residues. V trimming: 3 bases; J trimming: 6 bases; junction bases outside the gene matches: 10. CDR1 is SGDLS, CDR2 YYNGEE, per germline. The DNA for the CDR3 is TGTGCCAGCAGCGGACAGGGGGGCGGCTCTTTCGAGCAGTACTTC. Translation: CASSGQGGGSFEQYF.

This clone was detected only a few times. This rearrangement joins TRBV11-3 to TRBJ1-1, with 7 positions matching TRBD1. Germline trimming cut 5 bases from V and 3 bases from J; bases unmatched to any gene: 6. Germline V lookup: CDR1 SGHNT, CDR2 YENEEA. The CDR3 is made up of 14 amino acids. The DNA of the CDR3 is TGTGCCAGCAGCCGGGACAGCTCGTACACTGAAGCTTTCTTT. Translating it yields CASSRDSSYTEAFF.

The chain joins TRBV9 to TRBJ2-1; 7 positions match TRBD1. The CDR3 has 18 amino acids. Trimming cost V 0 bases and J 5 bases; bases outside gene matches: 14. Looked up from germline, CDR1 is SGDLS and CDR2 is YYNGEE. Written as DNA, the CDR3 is TGTGCCAGCAGCGTAGGAAAGGGGGAGATCAGGGGGAACAATGAGCAGTTCTTC. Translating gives CASSVGKGEIRGNNEQFF. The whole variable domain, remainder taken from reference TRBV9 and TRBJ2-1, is DSGVTQTPKHLITATGQRVTLRCSPRSGDLSVYWYQQSLDQGLQFLIQYYNGEERAKGNILERFSAQQFPDLHSELNLSSLELGDSALYFCASSVGKGEIRGNNEQFFGPGTRLTVL.

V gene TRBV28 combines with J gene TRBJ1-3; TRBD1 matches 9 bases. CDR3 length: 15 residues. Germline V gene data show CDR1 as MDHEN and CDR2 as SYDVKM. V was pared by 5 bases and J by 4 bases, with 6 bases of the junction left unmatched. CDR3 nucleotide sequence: TGTGCCAGCAGTACCTGGACAGGGGTGGGAAACACCATATATTTT. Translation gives CASSTWTGVGNTIYF.

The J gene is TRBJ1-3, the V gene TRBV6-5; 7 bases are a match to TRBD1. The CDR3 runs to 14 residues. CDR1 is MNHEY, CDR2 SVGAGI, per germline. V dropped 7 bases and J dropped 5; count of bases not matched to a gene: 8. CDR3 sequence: CASNQGGLRNTIYF. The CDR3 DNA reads TGTGCCAGCAATCAGGGGGGCCTAAGAAACACCATATATTTT.

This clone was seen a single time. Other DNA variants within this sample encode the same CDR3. The CDR3, as DNA: TGTGCCAGCAGCTTAGATCCCCAGGTGAGCTCCTACGAGCAGTACTTC. It is translated as CASSLDPQVSSYEQYF. This chain connects TRBV11-2 to TRBJ2-7; D ambiguous. CDR3 size: 16 residues. CDR1 and CDR2 from the germline V gene are SGHAT and FQNNGV. The germline V and J ends were trimmed by 0 bases and 0 bases, with 12 bases remaining between them. The whole variable domain, remainder taken from reference TRBV11-2 and TRBJ2-7, is EAGVAQSPRYKIIEKRQSVAFWCNPISGHATLYWYQQILGQGPKLLIQFQNNGVVDDSQLPKDRFSAERLKGVDSTLKIQPAKLEDSAVYLCASSLDPQVSSYEQYFGPGTRLTVT.

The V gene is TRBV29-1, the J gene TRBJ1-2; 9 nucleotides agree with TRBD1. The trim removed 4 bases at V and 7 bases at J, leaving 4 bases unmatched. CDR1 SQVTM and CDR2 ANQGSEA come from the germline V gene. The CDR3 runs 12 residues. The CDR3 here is CSVARTGVGYTF. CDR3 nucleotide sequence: TGCAGCGTTGCAAGGACAGGGGTTGGCTACACCTTC. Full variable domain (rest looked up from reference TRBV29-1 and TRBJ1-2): SAVISQKPSRDICQRGTSLTIQCQVDSQVTMMFWYRQQPGQSLTLIATANQGSEATYESGFVIDKFPISRPNLTFSTLTVSNMSPEDSSIYLCSVARTGVGYTFGSGTRLTVV.

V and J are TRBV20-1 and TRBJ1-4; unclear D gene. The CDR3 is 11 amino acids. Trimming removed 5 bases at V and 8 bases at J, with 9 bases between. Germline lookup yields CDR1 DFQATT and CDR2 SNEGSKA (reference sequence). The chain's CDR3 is CSAEAGEKLFF. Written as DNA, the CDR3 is TGCAGTGCTGAGGCCGGGGAAAAACTGTTTTTT.

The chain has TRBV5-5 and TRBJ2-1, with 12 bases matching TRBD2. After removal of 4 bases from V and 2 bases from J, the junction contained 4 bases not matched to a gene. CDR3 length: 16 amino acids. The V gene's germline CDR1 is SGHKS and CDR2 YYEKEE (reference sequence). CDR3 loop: CASSVGLAGPYNEQFF. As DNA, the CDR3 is TGTGCCAGCAGCGTGGGACTAGCGGGCCCCTACAATGAGCAGTTCTTC.

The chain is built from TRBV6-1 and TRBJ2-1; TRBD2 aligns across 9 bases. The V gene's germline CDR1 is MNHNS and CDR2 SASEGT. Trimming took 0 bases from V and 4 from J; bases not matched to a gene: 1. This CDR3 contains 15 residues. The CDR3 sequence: CASSEAAGGYNEQFF. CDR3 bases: TGTGCCAGCAGTGAAGCGGCGGGAGGGTACAATGAGCAGTTCTTC.